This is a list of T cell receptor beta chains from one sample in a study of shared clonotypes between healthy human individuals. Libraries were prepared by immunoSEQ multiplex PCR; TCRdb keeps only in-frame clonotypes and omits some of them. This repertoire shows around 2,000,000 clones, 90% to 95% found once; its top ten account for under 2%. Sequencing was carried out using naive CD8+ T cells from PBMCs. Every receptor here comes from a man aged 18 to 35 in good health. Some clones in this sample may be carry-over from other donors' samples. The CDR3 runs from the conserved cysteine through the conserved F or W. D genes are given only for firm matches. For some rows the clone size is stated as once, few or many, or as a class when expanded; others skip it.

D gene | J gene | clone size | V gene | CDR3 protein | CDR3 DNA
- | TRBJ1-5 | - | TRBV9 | CASSVGNNQPQHF | TGTGCCAGCAGCGTAGGAAATAATCAGCCCCAGCATTTT
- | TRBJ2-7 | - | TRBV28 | CASSLGSVYEQYF | TGTGCCAGCAGTTTAGGTAGTGTTTACGAGCAGTACTTC
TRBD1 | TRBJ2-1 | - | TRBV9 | CASAKAGTGGDEQFF | TGTGCCAGCGCTAAAGCCGGGACAGGGGGCGATGAGCAGTTCTTC
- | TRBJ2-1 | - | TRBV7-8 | CASSRTPRGASYNEQFF | TGTGCCAGCAGCCGGACCCCACGGGGAGCCTCCTACAATGAGCAGTTCTTC
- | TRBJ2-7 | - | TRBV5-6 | CASSSSTDPPLYEQYF | TGTGCCAGCAGCTCCTCGACGGATCCTCCGCTCTACGAGCAGTACTTC
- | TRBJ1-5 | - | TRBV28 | CASSGISIGPQHF | TGTGCCAGCAGTGGTATTTCCATAGGGCCCCAGCATTTT
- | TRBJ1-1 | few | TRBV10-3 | CAISEAGEAFF | TGTGCCATCAGTGAGGCGGGTGAAGCTTTCTTT
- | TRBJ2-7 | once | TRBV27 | CASSLSPIYEQYF | TGTGCCAGCAGTTTATCGCCTATCTACGAGCAGTACTTC
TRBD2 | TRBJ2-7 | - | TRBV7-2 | CASSPLLAGAYEQYF | TGTGCCAGCAGCCCTCTTCTAGCGGGAGCCTACGAGCAGTACTTC
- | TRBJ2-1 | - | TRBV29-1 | CSAEQDGPASYNEQFF | TGCAGCGCTGAACAGGACGGGCCGGCCTCCTACAATGAGCAGTTCTTC
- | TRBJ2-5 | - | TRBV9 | CASSVAGVRETQYF | TGTGCCAGCAGCGTAGCGGGAGTGCGAGAGACCCAGTACTTC
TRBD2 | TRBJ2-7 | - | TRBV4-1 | CASSPSQTSGLGYEQYF | TGCGCCAGCAGCCCCTCCCAGACTAGCGGGTTAGGATACGAGCAGTACTTC
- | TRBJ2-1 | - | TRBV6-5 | CASSYSPTPNEQFF | TGTGCCAGCAGTTACAGTCCGACACCCAATGAGCAGTTCTTC
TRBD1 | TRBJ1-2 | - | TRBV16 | CASSQLPTGSNYGYTF | TGTGCCAGCAGCCAATTACCGACAGGGTCGAACTATGGCTACACCTTC
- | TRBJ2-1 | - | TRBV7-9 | CASSSPYSPNEQFF | TGTGCCAGCAGCTCCCCTTATTCGCCTAATGAGCAGTTCTTC
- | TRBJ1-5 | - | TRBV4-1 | CASSLSGTGSGNQPQHF | TGCGCCAGCAGCCTATCAGGGACCGGCTCCGGCAATCAGCCCCAGCATTTT
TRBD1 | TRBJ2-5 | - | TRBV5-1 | CASSLTPRGQETQYF | TGCGCCAGCAGCTTGACCCCCAGGGGGCAAGAGACCCAGTACTTC
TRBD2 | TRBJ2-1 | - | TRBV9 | CASSPRLAGHYNEQFF | TGTGCCAGCAGCCCAAGACTAGCGGGACACTACAATGAGCAGTTCTTC
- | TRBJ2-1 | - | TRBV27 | CASSVGGVNEQFF | TGTGCCAGCAGTGTAGGTGGTGTCAATGAGCAGTTCTTC
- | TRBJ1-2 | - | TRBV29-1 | CSVEGGRAYGYTF | TGCAGCGTTGAAGGGGGCAGGGCCTATGGCTACACCTTC
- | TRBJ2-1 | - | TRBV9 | CASGPDLSSYNEQFF | TGTGCCAGCGGTCCGGACCTCAGCTCCTACAATGAGCAGTTCTTC
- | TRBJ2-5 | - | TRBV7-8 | CASSLGIFQGGETQYF | TGTGCCAGCAGCTTAGGCATCTTTCAGGGAGGAGAGACCCAGTACTTC
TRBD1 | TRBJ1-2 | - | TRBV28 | CASSPVTGSLDGYTF | TGTGCCAGCAGTCCTGTGACAGGGTCGTTGGATGGCTACACCTTC
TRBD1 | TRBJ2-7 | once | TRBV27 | CASRDRTFYEQYF | TGTGCCAGCCGGGACAGAACTTTCTACGAGCAGTACTTC
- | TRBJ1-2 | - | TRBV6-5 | CASRPGGGYGYTF | TGTGCCAGCAGACCGGGCGGTGGCTATGGCTACACCTTC
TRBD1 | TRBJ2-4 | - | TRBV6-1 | CASRLTGAKNIQYF | TGTGCCAGCAGACTTACAGGGGCTAAAAACATTCAGTACTTC
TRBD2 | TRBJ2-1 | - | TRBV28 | CASSMPGLAGNYNEQFF | TGTGCCAGCAGTATGCCGGGACTAGCGGGAAACTACAATGAGCAGTTCTTC
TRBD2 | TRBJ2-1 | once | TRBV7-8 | CASSALAVGNEQFF | TGTGCCAGCAGCGCACTAGCGGTGGGCAATGAGCAGTTCTTC
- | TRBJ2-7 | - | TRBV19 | CASSMAGDWGYEQYF | TGTGCCAGTAGTATGGCTGGGGACTGGGGGTACGAGCAGTACTTC
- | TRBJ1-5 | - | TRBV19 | CASNPGERNQPQHF | TGTGCCAGTAACCCGGGGGAGCGGAATCAGCCCCAGCATTTT
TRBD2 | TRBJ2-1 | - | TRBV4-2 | CASSRGGGTLTSGSGDEQFF | TGTGCCAGCAGCCGCGGAGGGGGGACCCTAACTAGCGGGAGTGGAGATGAGCAGTTCTTC
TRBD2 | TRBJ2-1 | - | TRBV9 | CASSVVSSGSLDEQFF | TGTGCCAGCAGCGTAGTTTCTAGCGGGAGCTTAGATGAGCAGTTCTTC
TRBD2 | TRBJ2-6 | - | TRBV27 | CASSLSAGAGANVLTF | TGTGCCAGCAGTTTATCGGCGGGGGCTGGGGCCAACGTCCTGACTTTC
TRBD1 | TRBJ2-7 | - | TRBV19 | CASSNRQGSGYEQYF | TGTGCCAGTAGTAATAGACAGGGGAGCGGCTACGAGCAGTACTTC
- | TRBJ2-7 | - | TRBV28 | CASSDYEQYF | TGTGCCAGCAGCGACTATGAGCAGTACTTC
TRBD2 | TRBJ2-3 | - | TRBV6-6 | CASRSGTGGDTQYF | TGTGCCAGCAGATCCGGGACGGGGGGGGATACGCAGTATTTT
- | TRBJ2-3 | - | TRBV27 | CASSLLSQGHYTDTQYF | TGTGCCAGCAGTTTATTAAGTCAGGGACATTACACAGATACGCAGTATTTT